The T cell receptor (beta chain) described here comes from a study of blood T cell repertoires in COVID-19. The protocol was immunoSEQ multiplex PCR, while the TCRdb copy is restricted to in-frame clones and leaves out a portion. This table holds fewer than 200,000 clones, 70% to 90% found once. All recovered Cohort 3 donors got two negative PCRs, got clearance, or saw symptom resolution. The sample comprised PBMCs or T cells enriched from blood (not recorded which). The source of this sequence is a woman between 50 and 59 years old who had recovered from COVID-19.

The CDR3, as DNA: TGCGCCAGCGGACCGGGACAGGGCACAGATACGCAGTATTTT. Protein: CASGPGQGTDTQYF. The gene calls are TRBV5-1 and TRBJ2-3; 8 bases align to TRBD1. V shed 7 bases and J 1 base; nucleotides not matched to a gene: 5. The CDR3 extends over 14 amino acids. Germline V CDR1 and CDR2: SGHRS, YFSETQ. Based on the CDR3 plus reference TRBV5-1 and TRBJ2-3, the full variable domain is KAGVTQTPRYLIKTRGQQVTLSCSPISGHRSVSWYQQTPGQGLQFLFEYFSETQRNKGNFPGRFSGRQFSNSRSEMNVSTLELGDSALYLCASGPGQGTDTQYFGPGTRLTVL.